Below, 14 T cell receptor beta chains from the same sample are listed, as sequenced in a study of vaccination effects on CD4 cells after COVID-19. Clones were read by immunoSEQ multiplex PCR, and TCRdb kept only the in-frame ones, dropping some. The table has 35,000 to 55,000 clones, about 80% seen once; the top ten hold roughly 10%. CD4+ T cells specific for antigen were expanded with viral peptide pools by the ViraFEST assay before sequencing. With about ten days of culture completed, CD4+ T cells were isolated. Neither prior SARS-CoV-2 infection nor positive nucleocapsid antibodies were present in the vaccine recipients. For these receptors, no antigen is known. This sample comprised CD4+ T cells from PBMCs cultured with SARS-CoV-2 spike peptides, obtained before COVID-19 vaccination. The receptors were gathered from a human donor who received a COVID-19 vaccine.

This chain uses TRBV28 with TRBJ1-2; TRBD1 agrees at 9 bases. The V segment lost 5 bases and the J segment 0 bases; nucleotides outside the gene matches: 4. The CDR3 loop spans 15 amino acids. Germline values: CDR1 MDHEN, CDR2 SYDVKM. CDR3 sequence (DNA): TGTGCCAGCAGTCCCTACAGGGGGCCTAACTATGGCTACACCTTC. It encodes CASSPYRGPNYGYTF.

This chain links TRBV18 with TRBJ1-5, with D possibly being TRBD1 (6 bases). The CDR3 consists of 15 residues. V was cut by 4 bases and J by 3 bases, with 13 bases left in between. Germline values: CDR1 KGHSH, CDR2 LQKENI. CDR3 protein: CASSLNTGSNQPQHF. The CDR3 DNA reads as TGTGCCAGCTCACTAAACACAGGGTCCAATCAGCCCCAGCATTTT.

The CDR3 is CSVGLGREGYTF. The CDR3 nucleotides are TGCAGCGTTGGTCTGGGACGGGAAGGCTACACCTTC. This chain connects TRBV29-1 to TRBJ1-2; a possible D gene is TRBD1 (5 bases). CDR1 is SQVTM, CDR2 ANQGSEA, per germline. V lost 4 bases to trimming and J lost 8 bases, with 14 bases between them. This CDR3 has 12 amino acids.

This sequence joins TRBV3-1 (or the pseudogene TRBV3-2) and TRBJ2-3; TRBD1 matches 8 bases. Germline V gene data show CDR1 as LGHDT and CDR2 as YNNKEL (reference sequence). V lost 5 bases and J lost 0; bases outside the gene matches: 4. The CDR3 covers 15 residues. For the CDR3, the DNA is TGTGCCAGCAGCTACTGGACAGGGAGCACAGATACGCAGTATTTT. Protein product: CASSYWTGSTDTQYF.

The chain is built from TRBV11-3 and TRBJ2-1; 9 bases are shared with TRBD2. Germline V gene lookup returns CDR1 SGHNT and CDR2 YENEEA. The V gene end was trimmed by 1 base and the J gene end by 6 bases; junction bases not matched to a gene: 4. The length of the CDR3 is 15 residues. CDR3 bases: TGTGCCAGCAGCTTAGCCGCTAGCGGGGTCAATGAGCAGTTCTTC. It is translated as CASSLAASGVNEQFF.

The chain recombines TRBV7-2 with TRBJ1-5, with 7 bases that match TRBD1. V was pared by 2 bases and J by 7 bases, with 5 bases of the junction left unmatched. This CDR3 comprises 14 residues. CDR1 is SGHTA and CDR2 is FQGNSA in the germline V gene. The CDR3, as DNA: TGTGCCAGCAGCTTAAAAACAGGGGACCAGCCCCAGCATTTT. Protein: CASSLKTGDQPQHF. Full variable domain (outside the CDR3, taken from reference TRBV7-2 and TRBJ1-5): GAGVSQSPSNKVTEKGKDVELRCDPISGHTALYWYRQSLGQGLEFLIYFQGNSAPDKSGLPSDRFSAERTGGSVSTLTIQRTQQEDSAVYLCASSLKTGDQPQHFGDGTRLSIL.

The gene calls are TRBV5-1 and TRBJ2-5; 13 nucleotides line up with TRBD2. The CDR3 runs 16 residues. Per germline, CDR1 SGHRS and CDR2 YFSETQ. Unmatched junction bases numbered 7, after V lost 7 bases and J lost 1 base. CDR3 nucleotides: TGCGCCAGCCGCCGGACTAGCGGGGGCCCCCAAGAGACCCAGTACTTC. Translating it yields CASRRTSGGPQETQYF. The variable domain in full, with the rest retrieved from reference TRBV5-1 and TRBJ2-5, is KAGVTQTPRYLIKTRGQQVTLSCSPISGHRSVSWYQQTPGQGLQFLFEYFSETQRNKGNFPGRFSGRQFSNSRSEMNVSTLELGDSALYLCASRRTSGGPQETQYFGPGTRLLVL.

The chain is built from TRBV5-1 and TRBJ2-5, with 9 bases lining up with TRBD2. The V gene end was trimmed by 4 bases and the J gene end by 5 bases; junction bases not matched to a gene: 3. Germline V gene sequence: CDR1 SGHRS, CDR2 YFSETQ. The CDR3 length is 13 residues. CDR3 DNA: TGCGCCAGCAGCAGGACTAGCGATGAGACCCAGTACTTC. It yields the protein CASSRTSDETQYF.

The chain couples TRBV28 to TRBJ2-7; TRBD2 matches 11 bases. V lost 5 bases, J lost 1 base, and 4 bases stayed unmatched. The CDR3 covers 15 residues. Looked up from germline, CDR1 is MDHEN and CDR2 is SYDVKM. In DNA form, the CDR3 reads TGTGCCAGCAGTATCGGGACTAGCGGTTCCTACGAGCAGTACGTC. Translating it yields CASSIGTSGSYEQYV.

This chain links TRBV28 with TRBJ1-1, with D perhaps matching TRBD1 (6 bases). CDR3 length: 15 amino acids. Trimming shortened V by 6 bases and J by 0 bases, and 14 bases separated the two germline ends. Germline V gene lookup returns CDR1 MDHEN and CDR2 SYDVKM. For the CDR3, the DNA is TGTGCCAGCAGAACGACAGGACTCATGAACACTGAAGCTTTCTTT. Its protein is CASRTTGLMNTEAFF.

J is TRBJ1-2 and V is TRBV7-8; a weak D match, TRBD1 (5 bases). The CDR3 is 16 amino acids. The ends were cut back, 2 bases at V and 0 bases at J, with 13 bases in the middle. Germline V CDR1 and CDR2: SGHVS, FQNEAQ. Written as DNA, the CDR3 is TGTGCCAGCAGCTTATATACGGGGGTAACTAACTATGGCTACACCTTC. This gives the protein CASSLYTGVTNYGYTF. Complete variable domain (other parts from reference TRBV7-8 and TRBJ1-2): GAGVSQSPRYKVAKRGQDVALRCDPISGHVSLFWYQQALGQGPEFLTYFQNEAQLDKSGLPSDRFFAERPEGSVSTLKIQRTQQEDSAVYLCASSLYTGVTNYGYTFGSGTRLTVV.

This chain uses TRBV5-1 with TRBJ1-5, with no clear D. CDR1 is SGHRS and CDR2 is YFSETQ in the germline V gene. The CDR3 totals 15 residues. V gave up 2 bases and J gave up 5 bases, with 14 bases separating them. CDR3 bases: TGCGCCAGCAGCTTTGGATTTGGGCCGTATCAGCCCCAGCATTTT. Its protein product is CASSFGFGPYQPQHF.

The rearrangement links TRBV5-6 to TRBJ2-7; D unclear. Between the trimmed V and J ends, which lost 1 base and 7 bases, there was a span of 12 bases. This CDR3 comprises 13 residues. CDR1 is SGHDT and CDR2 is YYEEEE in the germline V gene. Written as DNA, the CDR3 is TGTGCCAGCAGCTTGTTCGCGTTGGAAGAGCAGTACGTC. Translation gives CASSLFALEEQYV.

The rearrangement links TRBV5-5 to TRBJ1-4; D might be TRBD1 (6 bases). V was shortened by 3 bases and J by 0 bases, with 12 bases between the two germline ends. The CDR3 has 16 amino acids. Looked up from germline, CDR1 is SGHKS and CDR2 is YYEKEE (reference sequence). In DNA, the CDR3 is TGTGCCAGCAGCTCGACGTGGACAGCAACTAATGAAAAACTGTTTTTT. This translates into CASSSTWTATNEKLFF.